The 30 T cell receptor beta chains listed next were all sequenced from one sample in a study of cytomegalovirus exposure and HLA in healthy donors. TCRdb's copy holds only in-frame clones and misses some; the assay was immunoSEQ multiplex PCR. The sample has more than 250,000 clones; 86% are singletons. Sequenced: PBMCs. The receptors come from a woman younger than 30 in good health and CMV-seronegative.

Only one count was recorded for this clone. The genes are TRBV7-6 and TRBJ2-6, with D possibly TRBD1 on 5 matching bases. Germline lookup yields CDR1 SGHVS and CDR2 FNYEAQ. This CDR3 contains 16 residues. V was shortened by 1 base and J by 1 base, with 8 bases between the two germline ends. CDR3 nucleotide sequence: TGTGCCAGCAGCTTAGGGACAAGTTCTGGGGCCAACGTCCTGACTTTC. Protein sequence: CASSLGTSSGANVLTF.

The rearrangement joins TRBV7-8 to TRBJ1-5, with TRBD1 matching 10 bases. J gave up 1 base and V 7 bases, and 10 bases lay outside the gene matches. There are 17 residues in the CDR3. Looked up from germline, CDR1 is SGHVS and CDR2 is FQNEAQ. CDR3 DNA: TGTGCCAGCACCCGGGACAGGGGATCGATAAGCAATCAGCCCCAGCATTTT. The encoded protein is CASTRDRGSISNQPQHF.

The rearrangement joins TRBV27 to TRBJ2-2; TRBD1 might be the D (6 bases). The CDR3 runs 15 residues. The V gene lost 6 bases and the J gene lost 4 bases, with 15 bases spanning the gap. Germline V gives CDR1 MNHEY, CDR2 SMNVEV (reference sequence). The CDR3 sequence: CASRDWGQPTGELFF. The CDR3 nucleotides read TGTGCCAGCAGGGATTGGGGACAACCCACCGGGGAGCTGTTTTTT.

V gene TRBV7-2 combines with J gene TRBJ1-1; the D is unclear. Germline values: CDR1 SGHTA, CDR2 FQGNSA. The V end lost 5 bases, the J end lost 2 bases, and 9 bases lay between the germline ends. The CDR3 is 13 residues long. Here the CDR3 DNA reads TGTGCCAGCAGCCCTTACATAAACACTGAAGCTTTCTTT. It is translated as CASSPYINTEAFF.

The chain links TRBV28 to TRBJ1-5, with 9 bases matching TRBD1. Germline-derived CDR1 and CDR2 are MDHEN and SYDVKM. Unmatched junction bases numbered 12, after V lost 6 bases and J lost 6 bases. The CDR3 length is 16 residues. CDR3 sequence: CASSPGQGTLGQPQHF. The CDR3 nucleotides are TGTGCCAGCAGCCCGGGACAGGGAACCCTCGGTCAGCCCCAGCATTTT.

This chain joins TRBV18 and TRBJ1-1; D call uncertain. CDR1 and CDR2 from the germline V gene are KGHSH and LQKENI. CDR3 length equals 13 residues. V was pared by 4 bases and J by 0 bases, with 6 bases between. The CDR3 region is CASSLIVNTEAFF. CDR3 DNA sequence: TGTGCCAGCTCACTTATCGTGAACACTGAAGCTTTCTTT.

The chain employs TRBV30 and TRBJ2-1, with 13 bases matching TRBD2. Germline V lookup: CDR1 GTSNPN, CDR2 SVGIG (reference sequence). This CDR3 is 14 amino acids long. V dropped 2 bases and J dropped 9; count of bases not matched to a gene: 4. The CDR3 DNA reads as TGTGCCTGGAGTCGGGGACTAGCGGGGATTGAGCAGTTCTTC. Its protein product is CAWSRGLAGIEQFF. The full variable domain, its missing parts supplied by reference TRBV30 and TRBJ2-1, is SQTIHQWPATLVQPVGSPLSLECTVEGTSNPNLYWYRQAAGRGLQLLFYSVGIGQISSEVPQNLSASRPQDRQFILSSKKLLLSDSGFYLCAWSRGLAGIEQFFGPGTRLTVL.

This sequence joins TRBV5-4 and TRBJ2-1; the match to TRBD2 covers 7 bases. Germline values: CDR1 SGHNT, CDR2 YYREEE (reference sequence). V shed 0 bases, J shed 0 bases, and the junction held 9 bases outside the gene matches. This CDR3 is built from 18 residues. CDR3 nucleotides: TGTGCCAGCAGCTTGGGACTACCGGGGGGTGCCTCCTACAATGAGCAGTTCTTC. This sequence encodes CASSLGLPGGASYNEQFF.

In the case of this clone: The junction and the germline gene differ at one end; a read error may be behind it. This chain uses TRBV6-5 with TRBJ1-2; D is unclear. This CDR3 comprises 12 residues. Germline V gives CDR1 MNHEY, CDR2 SVGAGI. The CDR3 protein is CASSYSNYGYTF. CDR3 nucleotides: TGTGCCAGCAGTTACTCTAATTATGGCTACACCTTC.

In DNA, the CDR3 is TGTGCCAGCAGTGACCCCTCTGCGGCCAAGTTAAGAAATGAGCAGTTCTTC. Protein product: CASSDPSAAKLRNEQFF. The chain carries TRBV27 and TRBJ2-1; D not certain. Germline values: CDR1 MNHEY, CDR2 SMNVEV (reference sequence). The CDR3 sequence is 17 residues long. The ends were cut back, 5 bases at V and 7 bases at J, with 24 bases in the middle.

The genes are TRBV6-5 and TRBJ2-2, with 8 bases fitting TRBD1. CDR3 length equals 13 residues. V was pared by 7 bases and J by 7 bases, with 5 bases of the junction left unmatched. Per the germline V gene, CDR1 is MNHEY and CDR2 is SVGAGI. For the CDR3, the DNA is TGTGCCAGCAACCAGGGGGCCAGCGGGGAGCTGTTTTTT. It is translated as CASNQGASGELFF.

The chain uses TRBV28 and TRBJ2-7, with 8 bases aligning to TRBD1. V shed 6 bases and J 1 base; nucleotides not matched to a gene: 8. CDR1 and CDR2 (germline): MDHEN, SYDVKM. The CDR3 is made up of 15 amino acids. The CDR3 sequence: CASSGGRTGSYEQYF. The CDR3 DNA follows: TGTGCCAGCAGCGGCGGTCGGACAGGGTCCTACGAGCAGTACTTC.

The V and J genes are TRBV15 and TRBJ2-6; no clear D. Looked up from germline, CDR1 is LNHNV and CDR2 is YYDKDF (reference sequence). Trimming took 0 bases from V and 2 from J, leaving 8 bases between them. The length of the CDR3 is 16 residues. CDR3 in DNA: TGTGCCACCAGCAGAGATAGAACGGCTGGGGCCAACGTCCTGACTTTC. Amino acid sequence: CATSRDRTAGANVLTF. The variable domain in full, with the rest retrieved from reference TRBV15 and TRBJ2-6, is DAMVIQNPRYQVTQFGKPVTLSCSQTLNHNVMYWYQQKSSQAPKLLFHYYDKDFNNEADTPDNFQSRRPNTSFCFLDIRSPGLGDTAMYLCATSRDRTAGANVLTFGAGSRLTVL.

The V call is TRBV4-1, the J call TRBJ2-1, with D uncertain. The CDR3 is made up of 15 amino acids. Looked up from germline, CDR1 is MGHRA and CDR2 is YSYEKL. Between the trimmed V and J ends, which lost 0 bases and 0 bases, there was a span of 6 bases. The CDR3 protein is CASSQDRSSYNEQFF. In DNA form, the CDR3 reads TGCGCCAGCAGCCAAGACAGAAGCTCCTACAATGAGCAGTTCTTC.

The chain joins TRBV4-3 to TRBJ2-2; TRBD1 agrees at 10 bases. Germline CDR1 and CDR2: LGHNA and YSLEER. The CDR3 loop spans 16 amino acids. The V gene end was trimmed by 0 bases and the J gene end by 6 bases; junction bases not matched to a gene: 4. The CDR3 nucleotides are TGCGCCAGCAGCCAAGAAGCCGGACAGGGGGCCGGGGAGCTGTTTTTT. This gives the protein CASSQEAGQGAGELFF.

This chain joins TRBV10-3 and TRBJ1-3; D is possibly TRBD1 (6 bases). Per the germline V gene, CDR1 is ENHRY and CDR2 is SYGVKD. The CDR3 loop spans 12 amino acids. The V end was cut by 9 bases, the J end by 12 bases, with 18 bases between. The CDR3 sequence is CAIGPPGGGIYF. The CDR3 coding sequence is TGTGCCATAGGTCCTCCGGGGGGCGGCATATATTTT.

This rearrangement joins TRBV5-4 to TRBJ2-6; 10 positions match TRBD1. Per the germline V gene, CDR1 is SGHNT and CDR2 is YYREEE (reference sequence). V shed 4 bases and J 0 bases; nucleotides not matched to a gene: 4. The CDR3 sequence is 17 residues long. CDR3 in DNA: TGTGCCAGCAGCCGAGGACAGGGGGGCTCTGGGGCCAACGTCCTGACTTTC. This translates into CASSRGQGGSGANVLTF. The full variable domain, its missing parts supplied by reference TRBV5-4 and TRBJ2-6, is ETGVTQSPTHLIKTRGQQVTLRCSSQSGHNTVSWYQQALGQGPQFIFQYYREEENGRGNFPPRFSGLQFPNYSSELNVNALELDDSALYLCASSRGQGGSGANVLTFGAGSRLTVL.

This chain connects TRBV18 to TRBJ1-1; weak D call: TRBD1 (5 bases). There are 15 residues in the CDR3. In germline, CDR1 is KGHSH, CDR2 LQKENI. Trimming took 2 bases from V and 5 from J, leaving 15 bases between them. The CDR3 here is CASSPWNRLLTEAFF. CDR3 nucleotide sequence: TGTGCCAGCTCACCATGGAACAGGCTGTTGACTGAAGCTTTCTTT.

This chain links TRBV6-6 with TRBJ2-3; 9 bases fit TRBD1. This CDR3 is 16 amino acids long. Per germline, CDR1 MNHNY and CDR2 SVGAGI (reference sequence). V lost 7 bases, J lost 2 bases, and 10 bases stayed unmatched. CDR3 sequence: CASTPTGTGTTDTQYF. The CDR3 nucleotides read TGTGCCAGCACCCCCACCGGGACAGGGACCACAGATACGCAGTATTTT.

The chain joins TRBV6-1 to TRBJ1-4; TRBD1 is a possible D gene (5 bases). CDR1 and CDR2 from the germline V gene are MNHNS and SASEGT. The CDR3 has 15 residues. Between the trimmed V and J ends, which lost 6 bases and 0 bases, there was a span of 11 bases. CDR3 sequence reads: CASRRRDSTNEKLFF. The CDR3 DNA reads as TGTGCCAGCAGACGAAGGGACTCAACTAATGAAAAACTGTTTTTT.

J is TRBJ1-2 and V is TRBV29-1, with TRBD1 identical over 7 bases. The CDR3 has 14 amino acids. The V segment lost 3 bases and the J segment 4 bases; nucleotides outside the gene matches: 8. In germline, CDR1 is SQVTM, CDR2 ANQGSEA. CDR3 sequence (DNA): TGCAGCGTTGACCTGACAGGGCCCCTCTATGGCTACACCTTC. Protein: CSVDLTGPLYGYTF. Looking up the rest from reference TRBV29-1 and TRBJ1-2 gives the full variable domain: SAVISQKPSRDICQRGTSLTIQCQVDSQVTMMFWYRQQPGQSLTLIATANQGSEATYESGFVIDKFPISRPNLTFSTLTVSNMSPEDSSIYLCSVDLTGPLYGYTFGSGTRLTVV.

This sequence joins TRBV28 and TRBJ2-1; a weak D match, TRBD2 (6 bases). V shed 6 bases and J shed 8 bases, with 20 bases lying between them. The germline gives CDR1 MDHEN, CDR2 SYDVKM. This CDR3 is 15 amino acids long. The chain's CDR3 is CASSPPGRELDEQFF. In DNA, the CDR3 is TGTGCCAGCAGCCCCCCTGGTCGGGAGTTGGATGAGCAGTTCTTC.

The chain links TRBV2 to TRBJ2-1; no clear D. This CDR3 comprises 15 residues. The germline V and J ends were trimmed by 4 bases and 2 bases, with 12 bases remaining between them. CDR1 SNHLY and CDR2 FYNNEI come from the germline V gene. CDR3 coding DNA: TGTGCCAGCAGTGGACGCGACACTGCCTACAATGAGCAGTTCTTC. Residues: CASSGRDTAYNEQFF.

The chain carries TRBV18 and TRBJ2-7, with 12 bases lining up with TRBD1. Losses at the gene ends were 3 bases for V and 2 bases for J; bases not matched to a gene: 5. The CDR3 runs 16 residues. The germline V gene has CDR1 KGHSH and CDR2 LQKENI. CDR3 region: CASSPDRDRGPYEQYF. The CDR3 DNA sequence: TGTGCCAGCTCACCCGACCGGGACAGGGGGCCCTACGAGCAGTACTTC. Filled out from reference TRBV18 and TRBJ2-7, the complete variable domain reads NAGVMQNPRHLVRRRGQEARLRCSPMKGHSHVYWYRQLPEEGLKFMVYLQKENIIDESGMPKERFSAEFPKEGPSILRIQQVVRGDSAAYFCASSPDRDRGPYEQYFGPGTRLTVT.

This chain joins TRBV11-3 and TRBJ2-5; D may be TRBD1 (6 bases). CDR1 SGHNT and CDR2 YENEEA come from the germline V gene. Trimming shortened V by 4 bases and J by 4 bases, and 22 bases separated the two germline ends. The CDR3 has 17 amino acids. The CDR3 DNA follows: TGTGCCAGCAGCTCCCCAGAACCACAGGGTATACGAGAGACCCAGTACTTC. Its translation: CASSSPEPQGIRETQYF.

The J gene is TRBJ2-3, the V gene TRBV5-6; 8 bases are a match to TRBD2. CDR3 length equals 18 residues. In germline, CDR1 is SGHDT, CDR2 YYEEEE. V was pared by 4 bases and J by 3 bases, with 16 bases of the junction left unmatched. The CDR3: CASSPEGWAGGRTDTQYF. Here the CDR3 DNA reads TGTGCCAGCAGCCCTGAGGGGTGGGCGGGAGGACGGACAGATACGCAGTATTTT.

This clone was seen only once. V is TRBV7-9 and J is TRBJ2-5, with 11 bases fitting TRBD1. Germline V gives CDR1 SEHNR, CDR2 FQNEAQ (reference sequence). V lost 4 bases, J lost 5 bases, and 12 bases stayed unmatched. The CDR3 spans 17 residues. CDR3 coding DNA: TGTGCCAGCAGCTCCCGATTTAGGACAGGGGGCAGGGAGACCCAGTACTTC. Translating it yields CASSSRFRTGGRETQYF.

This clone was counted once. The V call is TRBV7-3, the J call TRBJ2-5; 7 bases agree with TRBD2. In germline, CDR1 is SGHTA, CDR2 FQGTGA. This CDR3 spans 13 amino acids. V shed 5 bases, J shed 5 bases, and the junction held 5 bases outside the gene matches. The CDR3 DNA reads TGTGCCAGCAGCGGCGGGAGCGGGGAGACCCAGTACTTC. It codes for CASSGGSGETQYF.

The CDR3 loop is CASSLRQRESGETQYF. CDR3 in DNA: TGTGCCAGCTCATTGAGACAGCGGGAGTCGGGGGAGACCCAGTACTTC. J is TRBJ2-5 and V is TRBV18; 8 bases agree with TRBD2. The trim removed 5 bases at V and 5 bases at J, leaving 13 bases unmatched. In germline, CDR1 is KGHSH, CDR2 LQKENI. This CDR3 contains 16 residues.

This chain connects TRBV4-2 to TRBJ2-7; 7 positions agree with TRBD1. The CDR3 has 17 residues. Germline trimming cut 0 bases from V and 2 bases from J; bases unmatched to any gene: 10. CDR1 and CDR2 (germline): LGHNA, YNFKEQ. The CDR3: CASSQEARDSLAYEQYF. The CDR3 bases are TGTGCCAGCAGCCAAGAGGCCAGGGACAGTTTGGCCTACGAGCAGTACTTC.